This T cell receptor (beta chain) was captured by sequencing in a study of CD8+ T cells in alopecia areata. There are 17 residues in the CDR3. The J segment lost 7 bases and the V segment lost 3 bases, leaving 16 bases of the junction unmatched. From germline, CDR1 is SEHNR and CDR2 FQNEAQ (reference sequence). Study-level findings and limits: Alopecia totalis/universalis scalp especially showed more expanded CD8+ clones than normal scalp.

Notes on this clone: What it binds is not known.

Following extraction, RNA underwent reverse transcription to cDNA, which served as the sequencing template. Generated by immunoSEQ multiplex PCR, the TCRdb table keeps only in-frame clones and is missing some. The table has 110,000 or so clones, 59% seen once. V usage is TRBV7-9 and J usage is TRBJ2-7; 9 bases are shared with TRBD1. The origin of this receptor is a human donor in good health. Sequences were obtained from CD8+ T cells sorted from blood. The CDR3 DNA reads TGTGCCAGCAGCTTCCGTGAGACCGGGACAGGGTTGGGGGAGCAGTACTTC. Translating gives CASSFRETGTGLGEQYF.